This T cell receptor (beta chain) was sequenced during a study of regulatory T cells in long-lasting Graves disease. V lost 1 base and J lost 6; bases outside the gene matches: 2. CDR3 size: 15 residues. Germline CDR1 is LGHDT and CDR2 is YNNKEL (reference sequence). The time point was: newly diagnosed GD, antithyroid drugs for less than 3 months. The TCR library was prepared using RNA isolated from PBMCs. In each case, Graves' disease was diagnosed per American Thyroid Association guidelines. This clonotype has more than one count but fewer than ten. Its specificity is not known. Notes on the study in general: For persistent Graves' patients, TCR diversity was lower than for newly diagnosed ones.

Assembly of TCR beta libraries relied on iRepertoire HTBI primers together with Arm-PCR of CDR3 regions. TCRdb called the multiplex PCR reads again in MiXCR, with one record for every CDR3 protein. The sample comprises 550,000 to 600,000 distinct CDR3 sequences, approximately 16% of which are singletons, and around 12% rests with the top ten. The same data also contributed to another study, on T cells in Graves' hyperthyroidism and ophthalmopathy. According to that study: Separating ophthalmopathy from stable hyperthyroidism was achieved by a 13 V-J model.

The starting material was peripheral blood mononuclear cells (PBMCs), obtained at new diagnosis, from a patient treated with antithyroid drugs. The chain links TRBV3-1 to TRBJ2-1; 11 bases match TRBD2. The source of this sequence is a man aged 18 to 29 with Graves disease. The CDR3 region has the DNA TGTGCCAGCAGCCAAGGACTAGCGGGACCCAATGAGCAGTTCTTC. It codes for CASSQGLAGPNEQFF.